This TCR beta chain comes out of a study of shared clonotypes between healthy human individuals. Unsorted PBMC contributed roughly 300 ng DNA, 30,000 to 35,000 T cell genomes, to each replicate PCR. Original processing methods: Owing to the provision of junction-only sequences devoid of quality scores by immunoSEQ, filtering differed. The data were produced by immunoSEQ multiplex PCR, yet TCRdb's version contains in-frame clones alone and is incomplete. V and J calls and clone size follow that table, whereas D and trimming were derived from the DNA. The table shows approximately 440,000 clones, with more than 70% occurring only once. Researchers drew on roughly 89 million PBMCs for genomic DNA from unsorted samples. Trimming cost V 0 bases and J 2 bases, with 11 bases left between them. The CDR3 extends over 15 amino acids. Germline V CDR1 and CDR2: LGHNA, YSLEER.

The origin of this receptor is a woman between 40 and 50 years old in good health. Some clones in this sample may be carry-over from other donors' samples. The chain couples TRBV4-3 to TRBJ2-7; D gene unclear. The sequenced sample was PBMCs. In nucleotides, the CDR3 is TGCGCCAGCAGCCAAGAGCTGAGGTTCCCCTACGAGCAGTACTTC. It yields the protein CASSQELRFPYEQYF.